This T cell receptor (beta chain) came from a study of cytomegalovirus exposure and HLA in healthy donors. Broader study findings: Reportedly, TCR beta sequences accurately predicted HLA-A and HLA-B alleles in most subjects. DRB1 showed the most TCR associations and HLA-C the fewest in a later analysis, as rates varied by HLA locus. Earlier findings revealed that most TCR beta V segments proved productive either about 87% or about 30% of the time.

A note on this clone: Its antigen is unknown.

The PCR ran on 60 Vbeta and 13 Jbeta primers. Source study methods: Per a later analysis, the number of unique TCR beta chains was some 82 million, of which around 9.9 million were shared. Clones were sequenced by immunoSEQ multiplex PCR, and TCRdb holds only the in-frame ones, with some missing. V and J calls and clone size are as listed in that table; D and trimming were resolved from the DNA. Among some 98,000 clones listed, 76% were seen once. Germline V CDR1 and CDR2: LGHNA, YSLEER. The CDR3 spans 13 residues. V was clipped by 1 base and J by 5 bases, with 8 bases between them. Sequences were obtained from PBMCs. This sequence originates from a man aged 40-50 years in good health and CMV-seronegative. This chain connects TRBV4-3 to TRBJ1-1; D possibly corresponds to TRBD1 (5 bases). CDR3 nucleotides: TGCGCCAGCAGCCAAGTGGGGGGGACTGAAGCTTTCTTT. Translated: CASSQVGGTEAFF.